What follows are 17 T cell receptor beta chains derived from one specimen sequenced in a study of blood T cell repertoires in COVID-19. The repertoire was sequenced with immunoSEQ multiplex PCR; TCRdb's copy has only in-frame clones and lacks some. The profile shows 350,000 to 400,000 clones, roughly 90% of them singletons. The sample comprised PBMCs or T cells enriched from blood (not recorded which). The receptor set was obtained from a woman aged 25 to 39 with acute COVID-19.

As regards this clone: The sample has other DNA sequences that encode this CDR3 too. The rearrangement joins TRBV24-1 to TRBJ2-3, with D maybe TRBD2 (6 bases). The CDR3 is 14 residues long. V lost 5 bases to trimming and J lost 1 base, with 9 bases between them. Germline V gene sequence: CDR1 KGHDR, CDR2 SFDVKD. The CDR3 nucleotides are TGTGCCACCAGTGGTTCGGGGGGCACAGATACGCAGTATTTT. Amino acids: CATSGSGGTDTQYF.

The V gene is TRBV14, the J gene TRBJ1-2; 8 bases fit TRBD1. V lost 4 bases to trimming and J lost 5 bases; unmatched junction nucleotides: 12. CDR3 length: 16 residues. Germline assignment: CDR1 SGHDN and CDR2 FVKESK. The CDR3 nucleotides read TGTGCCAGCAGCCGTGGACAGGGAGGGGGGATTTATGGCTACACCTTC. It specifies CASSRGQGGGIYGYTF. The variable domain in full, completed from reference TRBV14 and TRBJ1-2, reads EAGVTQFPSHSVIEKGQTVTLRCDPISGHDNLYWYRRVMGKEIKFLLHFVKESKQDESGMPNNRFLAERTGGTYSTLKVQPAELEDSGVYFCASSRGQGGGIYGYTFGSGTRLTVV.

The chain combines TRBV3-1 (or the pseudogene TRBV3-2) with TRBJ2-5; 14 bases map to TRBD2. The CDR3 is 16 amino acids. The ends lost 4 bases at V and 7 bases at J; junction bases unmatched: 8. Germline CDR1 and CDR2: LGHDT and YNNKEL (reference sequence). The DNA of the CDR3 is TGTGCCAGCAGCCCCTCGACTAGCGGGGGGGGTGGGACCCAGTACTTC. It translates to CASSPSTSGGGGTQYF.

The chain carries TRBV5-4 and TRBJ2-3; a possible D gene is TRBD2 (6 bases). Between the trimmed V and J ends, which lost 0 bases and 1 base, there was a span of 12 bases. The CDR3 is 16 residues long. From germline, CDR1 is SGHNT and CDR2 YYREEE (reference sequence). CDR3 in DNA: TGTGCCAGCAGCTTGGGCGGGGTCAAACGCACAGATACGCAGTATTTT. It codes for CASSLGGVKRTDTQYF.

This chain links TRBV24-1 with TRBJ2-5; the D gene is possibly TRBD1 (5 bases). Germline V gene data show CDR1 as KGHDR and CDR2 as SFDVKD. The CDR3 is 14 residues long. The V end lost 1 base, the J end lost 6 bases, and 11 bases lay between the germline ends. CDR3 loop: CATSDFTADKTQYF. In nucleotides, the CDR3 is TGTGCCACCAGTGATTTTACGGCGGACAAGACCCAGTACTTC.

This clone was seen once. The chain links TRBV2 to TRBJ1-4; D is possibly TRBD1 (6 bases). V was clipped by 5 bases and J by 13 bases, with 17 bases between them. The CDR3 extends over 13 amino acids. CDR1 and CDR2 from the germline V gene are SNHLY and FYNNEI. The CDR3 is CASSLDSPKPLFF. CDR3 nucleotides: TGTGCCAGCAGTCTGGACAGTCCGAAACCACTGTTTTTT.

There are a few counts of this clone. This chain uses TRBV28 with TRBJ2-1, with 12 positions matching TRBD2. CDR3 length: 16 amino acids. V shed 2 bases and J 5 bases; nucleotides not matched to a gene: 4. The germline CDR1 and CDR2 sequences are MDHEN and SYDVKM. CDR3 in amino acids: CASSLPSGGANNEQFF. In DNA form, the CDR3 reads TGTGCCAGCAGTTTACCTAGCGGGGGGGCAAACAATGAGCAGTTCTTC.

V gene TRBV2 combines with J gene TRBJ1-6, with D maybe TRBD1 (6 bases). Between the trimmed V and J ends, which lost 9 bases and 8 bases, there was a span of 17 bases. This CDR3 comprises 14 residues. Germline V gene data show CDR1 as SNHLY and CDR2 as FYNNEI. The CDR3 protein is CASDRDILYSPLHF. The CDR3 coding sequence is TGTGCCAGTGACCGGGACATTTTATATTCACCCCTCCACTTT.

Only one count was recorded for this clone. The gene calls are TRBV11-2 and TRBJ2-7; 12 nucleotides align to TRBD2. V dropped 5 bases and J dropped 0; count of bases not matched to a gene: 5. CDR1 SGHAT and CDR2 FQNNGV come from the germline V gene. There are 16 residues in the CDR3. The CDR3 spells CASSRTSGGNSYEQYF. CDR3 DNA: TGTGCCAGCAGCCGAACTAGCGGGGGGAACTCCTACGAGCAGTACTTC.

There are many counts of this clone. The V call is TRBV7-2, the J call TRBJ1-1; 7 positions agree with TRBD1. Germline CDR1 SGHTA, CDR2 FQGNSA. The V segment lost 5 bases and the J segment 6 bases; nucleotides outside the gene matches: 6. The CDR3 totals 13 residues. CDR3 protein: CASSEGQFAEAFF. CDR3 DNA sequence: TGTGCCAGCAGCGAGGGACAGTTCGCTGAAGCTTTCTTT. The whole variable domain, remainder taken from reference TRBV7-2 and TRBJ1-1, is GAGVSQSPSNKVTEKGKDVELRCDPISGHTALYWYRQSLGQGLEFLIYFQGNSAPDKSGLPSDRFSAERTGGSVSTLTIQRTQQEDSAVYLCASSEGQFAEAFFGQGTRLTVV.

V usage is TRBV19 and J usage is TRBJ2-5; maybe TRBD2 (7 bases). This CDR3 has 13 residues. The V and J ends lost 8 bases and 5 bases respectively, with 15 bases between them. Germline CDR1 LNHDA, CDR2 SQIVND (reference sequence). The CDR3 loop is CASSRGGLETQYF. CDR3 coding DNA: TGTGCCAGTTCGAGGGGGGGGCTGGAGACCCAGTACTTC.

The CDR3 here is CATSRDRDTRASYEQYF. The CDR3 DNA reads TGTGCCACCAGCAGAGATCGGGACACTAGGGCCTCCTACGAGCAGTACTTC. This chain links TRBV15 with TRBJ2-7, with D possibly being TRBD1 (6 bases). Looked up from germline, CDR1 is LNHNV and CDR2 is YYDKDF (reference sequence). This CDR3 spans 17 amino acids. Trimming took 0 bases from V and 0 from J, leaving 15 bases between them.

CDR3 residues: CASIEQGARFEKLFF. DNA of the CDR3: TGTGCCAGCATCGAACAGGGGGCGCGATTTGAAAAACTGTTTTTT. The chain is built from TRBV2 and TRBJ1-4, with 9 bases identical to TRBD1. V trimming: 7 bases; J trimming: 7 bases; junction bases outside the gene matches: 10. The CDR3 contains 15 residues. Germline lookup yields CDR1 SNHLY and CDR2 FYNNEI.

The gene calls are TRBV6-2 or TRBV6-3 and TRBJ2-6; no reliable D call. V was trimmed by 4 bases and J by 1 base, leaving 5 bases between them. From germline, CDR1 is MNHEY and CDR2 SVGEGT. The CDR3 runs 14 residues. The CDR3 spells CASSSGSGANVLTF. The DNA of the CDR3 is TGTGCCAGCAGTTCCGGGTCTGGGGCCAACGTCCTGACTTTC.

The V and J genes are TRBV2 and TRBJ1-5; D unresolved. The V and J ends lost 4 bases and 7 bases respectively, with 11 bases between them. This CDR3 is built from 13 residues. From germline, CDR1 is SNHLY and CDR2 FYNNEI. The CDR3 DNA sequence: TGTGCCAGCAGTGTGGAGACGGCACAGCCCCAGCATTTT. Translated, it gives CASSVETAQPQHF. The full variable domain, completed using reference TRBV2 and TRBJ1-5, is EPEVTQTPSHQVTQMGQEVILRCVPISNHLYFYWYRQILGQKVEFLVSFYNNEISEKSEIFDDQFSVERPDGSNFTLKIRSTKLEDSAMYFCASSVETAQPQHFGDGTRLSIL.

The chain uses TRBV3-1 (or the pseudogene TRBV3-2) and TRBJ2-5, with 15 bases identical to TRBD2. Germline CDR1 and CDR2: LGHDT and YNNKEL (reference sequence). J gave up 1 base and V 5 bases, and 2 bases lay outside the gene matches. The CDR3 is 16 residues long. CDR3 DNA: TGTGCCAGCAGCGTGGGACTAGCGGGGGGCCAAGAGACCCAGTACTTC. Translated: CASSVGLAGGQETQYF.

This clone appeared a single time. The V and J genes are TRBV7-6 and TRBJ2-2; 7 bases are shared with TRBD2. The germline CDR1 and CDR2 sequences are SGHVS and FNYEAQ. The CDR3 is 17 amino acids. Losses at the gene ends were 5 bases for V and 7 bases for J; bases not matched to a gene: 16. The CDR3 region is CASSPPPGGAEVGELFF. The DNA of the CDR3 is TGTGCCAGCAGCCCACCCCCGGGGGGTGCCGAGGTCGGGGAGCTGTTTTTT.